The source of this T cell receptor (beta chain) is a study of response to subunit inactivated influenza vaccine. Findings and caveats of the study: New T cells are recruited in small numbers by each seasonal influenza vaccination, according to the authors' suggestion.

Each CDR3 protein gets one entry after TCRdb re-called the RT-PCR reads with MiXCR. The top ten hold about a tenth of the sample, which has over 800,000 distinct CDR3 sequences, roughly 20% seen once. Details on this clonotype: Its antigen is not known.

The specimen was PBMCs from blood, collected 5 days after vaccination. The sequence was obtained from a man aged 45 to 65 who received an inactivated influenza vaccine.

The DNA of the CDR3 is TGTGCCAGCAGCGTAGCAGAAGGTCAGCCCCAGCATTTT. This codes for CASSVAEGQPQHF. The chain combines TRBV9 with TRBJ1-5, with D hard to call. Germline V gene lookup returns CDR1 SGDLS and CDR2 YYNGEE. The ends were cut back, 0 bases at V and 6 bases at J, with 7 bases in the middle. CDR3 size: 13 residues.